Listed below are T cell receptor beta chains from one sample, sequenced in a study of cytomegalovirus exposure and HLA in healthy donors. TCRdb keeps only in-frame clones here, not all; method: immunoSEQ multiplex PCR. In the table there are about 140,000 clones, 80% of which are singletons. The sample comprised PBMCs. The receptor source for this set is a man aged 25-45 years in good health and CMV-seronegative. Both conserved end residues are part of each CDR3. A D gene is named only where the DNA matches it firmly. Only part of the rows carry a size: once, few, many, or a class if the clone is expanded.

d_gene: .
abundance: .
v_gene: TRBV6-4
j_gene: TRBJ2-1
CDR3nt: TGTGCCAGCAGTGACTCGCTGCTAAGCTCCTACAATGAGCAGTTCTTC
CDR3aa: CASSDSLLSSYNEQFF

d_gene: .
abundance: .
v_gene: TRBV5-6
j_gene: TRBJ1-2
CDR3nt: TGTGCCAGCAGCTTGAAATATTGGCCAGGGGCCGATGGCTACACCTTC
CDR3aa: CASSLKYWPGADGYTF

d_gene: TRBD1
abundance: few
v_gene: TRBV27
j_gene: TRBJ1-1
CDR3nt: TGTGCCAGCAGCGCACAGGGGGCGCGAACTGAAGCTTTCTTT
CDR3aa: CASSAQGARTEAFF

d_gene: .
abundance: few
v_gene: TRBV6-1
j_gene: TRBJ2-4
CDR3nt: TGTGCCAGCAGTGGCCAGAGCGGGTCAAACATTCAGTACTTC
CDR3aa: CASSGQSGSNIQYF

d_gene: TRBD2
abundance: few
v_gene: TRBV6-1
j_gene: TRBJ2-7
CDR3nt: TGTGCCAGCAGTGCGGCGGGAGCCTACGAGCAGTGCTTC
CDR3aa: CASSAAGAYEQCF

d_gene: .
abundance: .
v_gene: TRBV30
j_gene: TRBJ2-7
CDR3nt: TGTGCCTTGAGAACAGAAGCCTACGAGCAGTACTTC
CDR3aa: CALRTEAYEQYF

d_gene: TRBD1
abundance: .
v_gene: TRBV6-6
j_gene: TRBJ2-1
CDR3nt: TGTGCCAGCAGTAATAGACAGGGGGCCTGGGGTGAGCAGTTCTTC
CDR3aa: CASSNRQGAWGEQFF

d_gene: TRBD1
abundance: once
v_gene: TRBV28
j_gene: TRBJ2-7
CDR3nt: TGTGCCAGCAGTTTTACGGGACAGGGTCTCTACGAGCAGTACTTC
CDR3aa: CASSFTGQGLYEQYF

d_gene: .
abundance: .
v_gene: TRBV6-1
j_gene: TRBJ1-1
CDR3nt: TGTGCCAGCAGTGAACCTGGGGCGATCAACACTGAAGCTTTCTTT
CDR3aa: CASSEPGAINTEAFF

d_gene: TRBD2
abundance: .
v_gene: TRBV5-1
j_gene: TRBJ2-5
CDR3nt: TGCGCCAGCAGCAGGACTAGCGGGGGGGCCTTCGAGACCCAGTACTTC
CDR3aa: CASSRTSGGAFETQYF

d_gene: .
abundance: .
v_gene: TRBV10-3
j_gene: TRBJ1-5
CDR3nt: TGTGCCATCAGTGGGGCGGGTCAGCCCCAGAATTTT
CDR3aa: CAISGAGQPQNF

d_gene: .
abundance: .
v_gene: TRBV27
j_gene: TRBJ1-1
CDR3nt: TGTGCCAGCAGTTTAACCCTCTGGGGACGTGAAACAGGGTACACTGAAGCTTTCTTT
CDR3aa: CASSLTLWGRETGYTEAFF

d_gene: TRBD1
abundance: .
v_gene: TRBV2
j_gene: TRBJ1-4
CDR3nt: TGTGCCAGCAGTGATCCGGGACAGGGGTTAGCTAATGAAAAACTGTTTTTT
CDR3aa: CASSDPGQGLANEKLFF

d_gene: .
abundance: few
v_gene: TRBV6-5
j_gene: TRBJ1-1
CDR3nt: TGTGCCAGCAGTACCCTGCGCACTGAAGCTTTCTTT
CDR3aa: CASSTLRTEAFF

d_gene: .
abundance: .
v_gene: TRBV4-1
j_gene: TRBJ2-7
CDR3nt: TGCGCCAGCAGCCAAGGGCGGGGCGGGATGGGATACGAGCAGTACTTC
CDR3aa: CASSQGRGGMGYEQYF

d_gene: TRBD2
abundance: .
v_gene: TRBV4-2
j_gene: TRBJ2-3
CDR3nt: TGTGCCAGCAGCCAACCCCGACGGATCCCTAGCGGGGCAGTCACAGATACGCAGTATTTT
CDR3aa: CASSQPRRIPSGAVTDTQYF

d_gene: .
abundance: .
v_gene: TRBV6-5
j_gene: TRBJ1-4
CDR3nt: TGTGCCAGCAGTTACAGGAGGGGTGAAAAACTGTTTTTT
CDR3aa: CASSYRRGEKLFF

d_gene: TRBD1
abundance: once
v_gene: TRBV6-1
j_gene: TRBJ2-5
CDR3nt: TGTGCCAGCAGTGAGACAGGGAAAGAGACCCAGTACTTC
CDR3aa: CASSETGKETQYF

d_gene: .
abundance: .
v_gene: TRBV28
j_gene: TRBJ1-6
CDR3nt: TGTGCCAGCAGTCCCCGACAGGCCGTGAATTCACCCCTCCACTTT
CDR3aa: CASSPRQAVNSPLHF

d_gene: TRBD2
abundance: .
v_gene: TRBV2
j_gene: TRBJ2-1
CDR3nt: TGTGCCAGCACTAGACTAGCGGGTTCGAATGAGCAGTTCTTC
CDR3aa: CASTRLAGSNEQFF

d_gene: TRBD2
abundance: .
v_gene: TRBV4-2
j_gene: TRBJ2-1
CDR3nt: TGTGCCAGCAGCCAAGCTACACTAGCGGGGGGTTATTCAAGGTCCTACAATGAGCAGTTCTTC
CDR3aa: CASSQATLAGGYSRSYNEQFF

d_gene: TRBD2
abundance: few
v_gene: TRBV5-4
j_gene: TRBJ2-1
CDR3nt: TGTGCCAGCAGCCGGTCGGTAGGGAGGGACAATGAGCAGTTCTTC
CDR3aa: CASSRSVGRDNEQFF

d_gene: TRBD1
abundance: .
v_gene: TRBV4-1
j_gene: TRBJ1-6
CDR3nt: TGCGCCAGCAGCCAAGATCCCTCGACAGGGTCGGCCCTCCACTTT
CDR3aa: CASSQDPSTGSALHF

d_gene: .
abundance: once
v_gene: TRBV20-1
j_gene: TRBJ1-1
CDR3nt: TGCAGTGGCAGGAAGACTGAAGCTTTCTTT
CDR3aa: CSGRKTEAFF

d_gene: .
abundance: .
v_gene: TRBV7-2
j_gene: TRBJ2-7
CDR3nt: TGTGCCAGCAGCCCTCAAACAAGGGCAGGGCCGGTCTCCTACGAGCAGTACTTC
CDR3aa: CASSPQTRAGPVSYEQYF

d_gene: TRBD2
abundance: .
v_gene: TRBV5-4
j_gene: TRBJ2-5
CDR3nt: TGTGCCAGCAGCTATCGGGGGGGCCAAGAGACCCAGTACTTC
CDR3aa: CASSYRGGQETQYF

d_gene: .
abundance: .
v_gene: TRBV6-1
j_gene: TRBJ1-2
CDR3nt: TGTGCCAGCAGTGACCCCCCAGGGAACTATGGCTACACCTTC
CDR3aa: CASSDPPGNYGYTF

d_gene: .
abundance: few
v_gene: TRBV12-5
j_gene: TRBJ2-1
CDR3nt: TGTGCTAGTGGTTGGTCCGGGAGCGGTGAGCAGTTCTTC
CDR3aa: CASGWSGSGEQFF

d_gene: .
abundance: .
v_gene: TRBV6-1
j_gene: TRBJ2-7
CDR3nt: TGTGCCAGCAGTTCGCTAGACTCCTACGAGCAGTACTTC
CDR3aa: CASSSLDSYEQYF

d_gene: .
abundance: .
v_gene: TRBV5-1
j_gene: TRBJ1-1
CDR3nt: TGCGCCAGCAGCCAGGGTAACACTGAAGCTTTCTTT
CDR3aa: CASSQGNTEAFF

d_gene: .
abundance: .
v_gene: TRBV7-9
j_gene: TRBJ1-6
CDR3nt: TGTGCCAGCAGCTTAGATGTTGGCAGGGCACCCCTCCACTTT
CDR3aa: CASSLDVGRAPLHF

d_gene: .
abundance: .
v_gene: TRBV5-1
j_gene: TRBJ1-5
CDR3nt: TGCGCCAGCAGCTTGGCAGGGTATAGCAATCAGCCCCAGCATTTT
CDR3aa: CASSLAGYSNQPQHF

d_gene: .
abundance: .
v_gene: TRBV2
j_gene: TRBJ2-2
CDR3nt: TGTGCCAGCAGTGAATATGGAGTTGGCACCGGGGAGCTGTTTTTT
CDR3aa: CASSEYGVGTGELFF

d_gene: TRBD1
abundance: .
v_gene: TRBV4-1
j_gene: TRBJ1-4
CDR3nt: TGCGCCAGCAGCGTACAGGGGTATCGGATTAATGAAAAACTGTTTTTT
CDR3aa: CASSVQGYRINEKLFF

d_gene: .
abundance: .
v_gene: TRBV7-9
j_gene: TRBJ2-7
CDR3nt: TGTGCCAGCAGCCCCCGGGATAGATACGAGCAGTACTTC
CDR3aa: CASSPRDRYEQYF

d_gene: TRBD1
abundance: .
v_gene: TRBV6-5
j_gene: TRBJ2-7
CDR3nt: TGTGCCAGCAGTTGGGACAGGCGCTCCTACGAGCAGTACTTC
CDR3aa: CASSWDRRSYEQYF

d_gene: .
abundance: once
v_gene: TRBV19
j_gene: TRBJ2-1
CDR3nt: TGTGCCAGTAGTATAGAACAGGGTCTATGGAATGAGCAGTTCTTC
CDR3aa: CASSIEQGLWNEQFF

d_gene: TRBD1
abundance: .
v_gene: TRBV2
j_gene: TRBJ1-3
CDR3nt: TGTGCCAGCGGGACAGGGCTCTCTGGAAACACCATATATTTT
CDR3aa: CASGTGLSGNTIYF

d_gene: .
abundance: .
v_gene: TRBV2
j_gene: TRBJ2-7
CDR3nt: TGTGCCAGCAGTGCCCCCGGGACTCCACTTACCTACGAGCAGTACTTC
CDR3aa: CASSAPGTPLTYEQYF

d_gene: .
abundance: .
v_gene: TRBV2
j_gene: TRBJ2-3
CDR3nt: TGTGCCAGCGTGCGGGGATACACAGATACGCAGTATTTT
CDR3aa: CASVRGYTDTQYF

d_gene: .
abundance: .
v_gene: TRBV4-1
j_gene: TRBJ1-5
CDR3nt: TGCGCCAGCAGCCAAGATAATGGCATTAATCAGCCCCAGCATTTT
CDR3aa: CASSQDNGINQPQHF

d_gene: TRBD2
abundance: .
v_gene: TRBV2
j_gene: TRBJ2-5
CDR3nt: TGTGCCAGCAGTAGCGCTACCGGGACTAGCGGGAAAGGGCGGACGACCCAGTACTTC
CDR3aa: CASSSATGTSGKGRTTQYF

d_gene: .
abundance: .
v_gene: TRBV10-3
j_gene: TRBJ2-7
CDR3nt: TGTGCCATCAGGGGGCAGAACAGATACGAGCAGTACTTC
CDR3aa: CAIRGQNRYEQYF

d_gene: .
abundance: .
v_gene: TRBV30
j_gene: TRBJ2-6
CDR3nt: TGTGCCTGGACGCACTTCTCTGGGGCCAACGTCCTGACTTTC
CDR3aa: CAWTHFSGANVLTF